This T cell receptor (beta chain) was documented in a study of STAT5B mutations in CD4+ large granular lymphocyte leukemia. Study-wide results and limits: Data were not HLA-matched across samples.

TCRdb keeps only in-frame clones here, not all; method: immunoSEQ multiplex PCR. This sample has more than 30,000 clones, with roughly 71% found just once. This clone was seen only once. Its cognate antigen is unknown. The specimen was CD4+ T cells from blood buffy coats. This receptor was obtained from a human donor in good health.

CDR3 loop: CASGGQGINQPQHF. The CDR3 coding sequence is TGTGCCAGCGGGGGACAGGGTATCAATCAGCCCCAGCATTTT. V is TRBV2 and J is TRBJ1-5, with 9 bases matching TRBD1. Germline V lookup: CDR1 SNHLY, CDR2 FYNNEI. The V gene end was trimmed by 8 bases and the J gene end by 3 bases; junction bases not matched to a gene: 5. The CDR3 spans 14 residues. Based on the CDR3 plus reference TRBV2 and TRBJ1-5, the full variable domain is EPEVTQTPSHQVTQMGQEVILRCVPISNHLYFYWYRQILGQKVEFLVSFYNNEISEKSEIFDDQFSVERPDGSNFTLKIRSTKLEDSAMYFCASGGQGINQPQHFGDGTRLSIL.